Listed here are 27 T cell receptor beta chains from one sample, sequenced in a study of blood T cell repertoires in COVID-19. The table came from immunoSEQ multiplex PCR; TCRdb's copy has only in-frame clones and leaves some out. The sample lists roughly 15,000 clones; 87% were seen once. Sequencing was performed on peripheral blood. These receptors originate from a man in his fifties with active COVID-19.

CDR3 residues: CAIRAGDTYEQYF. In DNA form, the CDR3 reads TGTGCCATCAGGGCGGGAGATACCTACGAGCAGTACTTC. The genes are TRBV10-3 and TRBJ2-7, with TRBD2 identical over 7 bases. V was clipped by 6 bases and J by 2 bases; unmatched bases: 4. The CDR3 contains 13 residues. CDR1 and CDR2 from the germline V gene are ENHRY and SYGVKD.

The chain carries TRBV6-5 and TRBJ2-2, with 7 bases identical to TRBD1. The junction had 7 bases not matched to a gene; V was cut back by 9 bases and J by 6 bases. CDR1 is MNHEY and CDR2 is SVGAGI in the germline V gene. CDR3 length: 13 amino acids. CDR3 DNA: TGTGCCAGTGAGGGGGCGGCGCCCGGGGAGCTGTTTTTT. Protein: CASEGAAPGELFF.

The V gene is TRBV4-1, the J gene TRBJ2-2, with TRBD2 matching over 15 bases. Germline V lookup: CDR1 MGHRA, CDR2 YSYEKL. CDR3 size: 21 residues. Trimming at V came to 3 bases and at J to 6 bases, leaving 17 bases not matched to a gene. This chain's CDR3 is CASSQLGLAGGPGWEAGELFF. The DNA of the CDR3 is TGCGCCAGCAGCCAGCTCGGACTAGCGGGAGGGCCGGGTTGGGAAGCCGGGGAGCTGTTTTTT.

The chain joins TRBV11-2 to TRBJ2-1; D is undetermined. The CDR3 totals 12 residues. Germline V CDR1 and CDR2: SGHAT, FQNNGV. The V and J ends lost 5 bases and 15 bases respectively, with 17 bases between them. CDR3 sequence: CASSDKHPHGFF. In nucleotides, the CDR3 is TGTGCCAGCAGCGACAAACACCCCCACGGGTTCTTC.

This rearrangement joins TRBV6-5 to TRBJ2-7; 8 bases fit TRBD1. Trimming at V came to 7 bases and at J to 4 bases, leaving 6 bases not matched to a gene. CDR1 MNHEY and CDR2 SVGAGI come from the germline V gene. The CDR3 runs 13 residues. CDR3 in DNA: TGTGCCAGCATCGGGACAGGTCTTTACGAGCAGTACTTC. As protein: CASIGTGLYEQYF.

This chain joins TRBV7-2 and TRBJ2-6; 9 bases are a match to TRBD2. The V and J ends lost 0 bases and 0 bases, in that order; junction bases with no gene match: 9. CDR3 size: 20 residues. Germline V lookup: CDR1 SGHTA, CDR2 FQGNSA. CDR3 DNA sequence: TGTGCCAGCAGCTTAGCGACATGGGCGGGAGGGAGCTCTGGGGCCAACGTCCTGACTTTC. As protein: CASSLATWAGGSSGANVLTF.

The chain couples TRBV2 to TRBJ2-1, with TRBD2 identical over 11 bases. V dropped 8 bases and J dropped 4; count of bases not matched to a gene: 7. The CDR3 length is 15 residues. Germline CDR1 and CDR2: SNHLY and FYNNEI. CDR3 amino acids: CASGLAGGRYNEQFF. Written as DNA, the CDR3 is TGTGCCAGCGGATTAGCGGGAGGGCGATACAATGAGCAGTTCTTC.

V and J are TRBV5-1 and TRBJ1-6; TRBD1 aligns across 11 bases. The germline V gene has CDR1 SGHRS and CDR2 YFSETQ. The CDR3 extends over 16 amino acids. V was clipped by 4 bases and J by 7 bases; unmatched bases: 7. CDR3 DNA sequence: TGCGCCAGCAGCCGCGGACAGGGGGCTGGGAATTCACCCCTCCACTTT. Translated: CASSRGQGAGNSPLHF. The full variable domain, completed using reference TRBV5-1 and TRBJ1-6, is KAGVTQTPRYLIKTRGQQVTLSCSPISGHRSVSWYQQTPGQGLQFLFEYFSETQRNKGNFPGRFSGRQFSNSRSEMNVSTLELGDSALYLCASSRGQGAGNSPLHFGNGTRLTVT.

J is TRBJ1-1 and V is TRBV5-4; D call uncertain. This CDR3 comprises 14 residues. V lost 4 bases and J 5 bases, leaving 15 bases between the germline ends. Germline values: CDR1 SGHNT, CDR2 YYREEE (reference sequence). CDR3 DNA sequence: TGTGCCAGCAGCCTGGACCGGAGGTGGACTGAAGCTTTCTTT. Its protein is CASSLDRRWTEAFF.

This clone was seen a single time. The rearrangement joins TRBV7-6 to TRBJ2-1; 14 nucleotides agree with TRBD2. Trimming cost V 5 bases and J 3 bases; bases outside gene matches: 6. Per germline, CDR1 SGHVS and CDR2 FNYEAQ. The CDR3 sequence is 17 residues long. The DNA for the CDR3 is TGTGCCAGCAGCCCAAGACTAGCGGGAGGGCTCTACAATGAGCAGTTCTTC. This sequence encodes CASSPRLAGGLYNEQFF. The complete variable domain, with remaining parts taken from reference TRBV7-6 and TRBJ2-1, reads GAGVSQSPRYKVTKRGQDVALRCDPISGHVSLYWYRQALGQGPEFLTYFNYEAQQDKSGLPNDRFSAERPEGSISTLTIQRTEQRDSAMYRCASSPRLAGGLYNEQFFGPGTRLTVL.

V and J are TRBV10-2 and TRBJ2-7, with TRBD2 identical over 11 bases. This CDR3 comprises 15 residues. V was pared by 0 bases and J by 5 bases, with 3 bases of the junction left unmatched. Looked up from germline, CDR1 is WSHSY and CDR2 is SAAADI. CDR3 loop: CASSESGLAGHEQYF. In nucleotides, the CDR3 is TGCGCCAGCAGTGAGTCCGGACTAGCGGGCCACGAGCAGTACTTC.

The chain links TRBV19 to TRBJ2-3; no clear D gene. The CDR3 is 14 residues long. The ends were cut back, 1 base at V and 0 bases at J, with 5 bases in the middle. From germline, CDR1 is LNHDA and CDR2 SQIVND (reference sequence). CDR3 loop: CASSIARSTDTQYF. The CDR3 DNA reads as TGTGCCAGTAGTATAGCGCGGAGCACAGATACGCAGTATTTT.

This chain connects TRBV12-3 or TRBV12-4 to TRBJ1-5; TRBD1 is a possible D gene (6 bases). Trimming removed 5 bases at V and 4 bases at J, with 9 bases between. The CDR3 contains 13 residues. The CDR3 here is CASSGQRNQPQHF. CDR3 nucleotide sequence: TGTGCCAGCAGTGGACAGCGGAATCAGCCCCAGCATTTT.

This chain links TRBV18 with TRBJ2-5; 7 nucleotides align to TRBD1. In germline, CDR1 is KGHSH, CDR2 LQKENI. The V gene end was trimmed by 3 bases and the J gene end by 5 bases; junction bases not matched to a gene: 6. CDR3 length: 14 amino acids. The CDR3 region has the DNA TGTGCCAGCTCACCGACAGGGATGGGTGAGACCCAGTACTTC. It yields the protein CASSPTGMGETQYF.

The chain joins TRBV28 to TRBJ1-3; no clear D. The CDR3 is made up of 13 amino acids. Per the germline V gene, CDR1 is MDHEN and CDR2 is SYDVKM. Trimming left V 5 bases short and J 0 bases short, with 5 bases between. CDR3 region: CASSPHSGNTIYF. For the CDR3, the DNA is TGTGCCAGCAGTCCCCACTCTGGAAACACCATATATTTT.

The chain is built from TRBV5-4 and TRBJ2-5; D is undetermined. Germline V CDR1 and CDR2: SGHNT, YYREEE (reference sequence). The V and J ends lost 2 bases and 2 bases respectively, with 7 bases between them. CDR3 length equals 13 residues. The CDR3 DNA sequence: TGTGCCAGCAGCTTCGGGTTGCAAGAGACCCAGTACTTC. It codes for CASSFGLQETQYF.

This clone occurred a few times. The CDR3 sequence is CASSRAGSGGGNEQFF. As DNA, the CDR3 is TGTGCCAGCAGCAGGGCAGGGAGCGGGGGGGGCAATGAGCAGTTCTTC. This chain connects TRBV27 to TRBJ2-1, with 10 positions matching TRBD2. Germline V gene lookup returns CDR1 MNHEY and CDR2 SMNVEV (reference sequence). CDR3 size: 16 residues. J gave up 6 bases and V 6 bases, and 11 bases lay outside the gene matches.

The chain has TRBV28 and TRBJ2-7; TRBD2 might be the D (5 bases). The germline V gene encodes CDR1 MDHEN and CDR2 SYDVKM. V was clipped by 1 base and J by 5 bases, with 12 bases between them. The CDR3 runs 14 residues. The CDR3 is CASSLYGGGHEQYF. The CDR3 bases are TGTGCCAGCAGTTTATACGGAGGTGGCCACGAGCAGTACTTC.

The rearrangement uses TRBV4-1 and TRBJ2-7; D may be TRBD2 (6 bases). The germline V gene encodes CDR1 MGHRA and CDR2 YSYEKL. Trimming cost V 1 base and J 5 bases, with 9 bases left between them. This CDR3 spans 13 amino acids. The CDR3 nucleotides read TGCGCCAGCAGCCAAGGGGAGGTGGACGAGCAGTACTTC. Its protein is CASSQGEVDEQYF.

The V call is TRBV7-9, the J call TRBJ2-4; D call uncertain. The CDR3 covers 17 residues. The germline gives CDR1 SEHNR, CDR2 FQNEAQ (reference sequence). The ends were cut back, 1 base at V and 0 bases at J, with 13 bases in the middle. The CDR3, as DNA: TGTGCCAGCAGCTTAGTCTACGAAACTCTAGCCAAAAACATTCAGTACTTC. Its protein is CASSLVYETLAKNIQYF.

The rearrangement uses TRBV30 and TRBJ2-5; TRBD2 matches 10 bases. In germline, CDR1 is GTSNPN, CDR2 SVGIG (reference sequence). V dropped 2 bases and J dropped 6; count of bases not matched to a gene: 12. The CDR3 sequence is 16 residues long. The chain's CDR3 is CAWSTRGSGRLQTQYF. The CDR3 DNA reads as TGTGCCTGGAGTACGCGAGGTAGCGGGAGGTTGCAGACCCAGTACTTC.

The rearrangement joins TRBV19 to TRBJ1-2; D is perhaps TRBD1 (5 bases). Trimming left V 3 bases short and J 5 bases short, with 22 bases between. CDR3 length: 17 amino acids. Germline-derived CDR1 and CDR2 are LNHDA and SQIVND (reference sequence). The CDR3 is CASSIDEMGPTRYGYTF. The CDR3 DNA reads TGTGCCAGTAGTATCGACGAAATGGGGCCAACAAGGTATGGCTACACCTTC.

The CDR3, as DNA: TGTGCCAGCAACCGAAGGAGCAGGGGAAGTTTTGGCTACACCTTC. Amino acids: CASNRRSRGSFGYTF. The chain is built from TRBV2 and TRBJ1-2; D might be TRBD1 (6 bases). Germline CDR1 is SNHLY and CDR2 is FYNNEI. The CDR3 covers 15 residues. V was cut by 7 bases and J by 7 bases, with 22 bases left in between.

This clone appeared a single time. V gene TRBV5-1 combines with J gene TRBJ1-6, with a tentative D call TRBD1 (5 bases). Germline-derived CDR1 and CDR2 are SGHRS and YFSETQ. V was shortened by 5 bases and J by 9 bases, with 18 bases between the two germline ends. The CDR3 loop spans 15 amino acids. The CDR3 here is CASSPAGREISPLHF. The CDR3 nucleotides are TGCGCCAGCAGTCCAGCAGGGAGGGAGATTTCACCCCTCCACTTT.

V and J are TRBV19 and TRBJ1-2, with D tentatively TRBD1 (6 bases). V gave up 5 bases and J gave up 8 bases, with 18 bases separating them. Germline CDR1 LNHDA, CDR2 SQIVND (reference sequence). The CDR3 has 14 amino acids. The CDR3 DNA follows: TGTGCCAGTAGTGGGCGAGACAGGCCGTGGGGCTACACCTTC. As protein: CASSGRDRPWGYTF.

CDR3 amino acids: CASSQLAGRGDTQYF. For the CDR3, the DNA is TGTGCCAGCAGCCAACTTGCGGGTCGGGGAGATACGCAGTATTTT. The V call is TRBV11-2, the J call TRBJ2-3; tentative D call: TRBD2 (5 bases). V lost 5 bases, J lost 5 bases, and 17 bases lay in between. CDR3 length equals 15 residues. Germline CDR1 reads SGHAT; CDR2 reads FQNNGV.

The rearrangement links TRBV2 to TRBJ2-7; the match to TRBD2 covers 13 bases. Germline V gives CDR1 SNHLY, CDR2 FYNNEI. CDR3 length: 14 residues. The junction had 3 bases not matched to a gene; V was cut back by 6 bases and J by 4 bases. Here the CDR3 DNA reads TGTGCCAGCAGAGGACTAGCGGGAGTTTACGAGCAGTACTTC. Protein product: CASRGLAGVYEQYF.